The source of this TCR beta chain is a study of shared clonotypes between healthy human individuals. Study-level information: Plates per donor: three CD4 naive, three CD4 memory, two CD8 naive, one CD8 memory.

Regarding the study as a whole: Sequencing depth was a factor that was expected to affect clonotype sharing among donors.

Splitting of each subset's genomic DNA was done evenly across several immunoSEQ plates. Profiled with immunoSEQ multiplex PCR; TCRdb holds only in-frame clones, not every one. In the table there are around 750,000 clones, around 67% of which are singletons. Of note for this clone: Its antigen is not known.

Donors were healthy HIV-negative adults without recent acute infections or vaccinations. Germline values: CDR1 MGHRA, CDR2 YSYEKL. The trim removed 4 bases at V and 2 bases at J, leaving 3 bases unmatched. The CDR3 runs 15 residues. The chain combines TRBV4-1 with TRBJ2-1; 9 nucleotides align to TRBD2. Specimen: memory CD4+ T cells sorted from blood. Subset here: CD45RA-negative fraction. This receptor was taken from a woman aged 25-40 years in good health. Written as DNA, the CDR3 is TGCGCCAGCAGCCCGGCTAGCGGGACCTACAATGAGCAGTTCTTC. As protein: CASSPASGTYNEQFF.